This TCR beta chain was identified in a study of beta chain features in type 1 diabetes. After removal of 2 bases from V and 4 bases from J, the junction contained 17 bases not matched to a gene. CDR3 size: 20 residues. CDR1 is LNHNV, CDR2 YYDKDF, per germline (reference sequence). Purity of each sorted population was above 95%. Study-level results: When cDNA is sequenced, cells with high TCR expression could be over-represented. In type 1 diabetes patients, VDJ junctions had fewer insertions; deletions at these junctions were more frequent. A greater similarity of naive, central memory and Treg TCRB repertoires was seen among patients than among healthy donors.

Remarks on this clone: Its antigen is still unknown.

The authors reverse transcribed all of the isolated RNA, so sequencing captured expressed TCRB transcripts. Here immunoSEQ multiplex PCR was the method, and the copy in TCRdb shows in-frame clones only, minus some. Of 300,000 to 400,000 clones listed, around 13% are singletons. This clonotype originated in a young man in good health. The gene calls are TRBV15 and TRBJ2-1; 10 bases align to TRBD2. The sample consisted of naive CD4+ T cells from blood. The CDR3 coding sequence is TGTGCCACCAGCAGAATGCGAGGACCATCTAGCGGGAGTTTGTACAATGAGCAGTTCTTC. Translation: CATSRMRGPSSGSLYNEQFF. The variable domain in full, with the rest retrieved from reference TRBV15 and TRBJ2-1, is DAMVIQNPRYQVTQFGKPVTLSCSQTLNHNVMYWYQQKSSQAPKLLFHYYDKDFNNEADTPDNFQSRRPNTSFCFLDIRSPGLGDTAMYLCATSRMRGPSSGSLYNEQFFGPGTRLTVL.